Detailed here is one T cell receptor beta chain. Antigen: not known. The TCR beta library used iRepertoire HTBI primers with Arm-PCR amplification of CDR3. TCRdb passed the multiplex PCR reads through MiXCR, listing each CDR3 protein once. Here the sample spans 500,000 to 700,000 distinct CDR3 sequences, about 32% being singletons. Germline CDR1 reads KGHDR; CDR2 reads SFDVKD. V gave up 5 bases and J gave up 2 bases, with 2 bases separating them. The length of the CDR3 is 11 residues. This entry is derived from a study of regulatory T cells in long-lasting Graves disease. Study results and caveats: TCR diversity in persistent Graves' patients was below that of newly diagnosed ones.

Time point reported: persistent/refractory GD, antithyroid drugs over 5 years with positive TRAb. RNA isolated from PBMCs was used to make the TCR library. V and J are TRBV24-1 and TRBJ1-1; D is undetermined. This specimen was peripheral blood mononuclear cells (PBMCs), taken when the disease was refractory, from a patient treated with antithyroid drugs. The receptor was isolated from a female donor with Graves disease. Here the CDR3 reads CATSVNTEAFF. In DNA, the CDR3 is TGTGCCACCAGTGTCAACACTGAAGCTTTCTTT.